The 4 T cell receptor beta chains listed next were all sequenced from one sample in a study of read filtering for tumor transcriptome and immune sequencing. This library used 300 to 500 ng RNA and molecular barcoded adaptors spanning alpha/delta and beta/gamma chains. Using its own MiXCR run on the reads, TCRdb lists one record per CDR3 protein. This table has tens of thousands of distinct CDR3 sequences, roughly 13% appearing once. Sequences were obtained from a population of CD138-negative cells sorted from bone marrow. Source of these receptors: a donor at least 40 years old with multiple myeloma.

About this clonotype: The junction departs from germline at one end; a sequencing error may be responsible. The V gene is TRBV16, the J gene TRBJ2-6; D gene uncertain. CDR1 and CDR2 (germline): KGHSY, FQNENV. The CDR3 has 16 amino acids. CDR3 in DNA: TGCCCCAGCAGCCAAGGGCACCACTCTGGGGCCAACGTCCTGACTTTC. It is translated as CPSSQGHHSGANVLTF.

This clonotype was recorded many times. The chain has TRBV11-2 and TRBJ2-3, with D perhaps matching TRBD1 (5 bases). The CDR3 sequence is 15 residues long. Germline V gives CDR1 SGHAT, CDR2 FQNNGV. Trimming removed 1 base at V and 0 bases at J, with 8 bases between. CDR3 in DNA: TGTGCCAGCAGCTTAGTGACAGCTAGCACAGATACGCAGTATTTT. Its translation is CASSLVTASTDTQYF.

This clonotype appeared once. A much larger clonotype is one base distant, so this may be a read error. The rearrangement uses TRBV27 and TRBJ2-6; 9 bases agree with TRBD1. The CDR3 is made up of 19 amino acids. In germline, CDR1 is MNHEY, CDR2 SMNVEV (reference sequence). The CDR3 coding sequence is TGTGCCAGCAGTTTAACCCCGGACAGGGGCAGGACTGGGGCCAACGCCCTGACTTTC. Translated: CASSLTPDRGRTGANALTF.

This clonotype was found many times. The chain carries TRBV19 and TRBJ2-6, with unresolved D. Trimming cost V 6 bases and J 0 bases, with 6 bases left between them. Germline CDR1 is LNHDA and CDR2 is SQIVND (reference sequence). CDR3 length: 14 amino acids. As DNA, the CDR3 is TGTGCCAGTAGACAGAGCTCTGGGGCCAACGTCCTGACTTTC. Translated, it gives CASRQSSGANVLTF.